Following are 18 T cell receptor beta chains from one sample sequenced in a study of blood T cell repertoires in COVID-19. Repertoires were generated with immunoSEQ multiplex PCR, while TCRdb's copy carries only in-frame clones and drops some. The table lists about 260,000 clones, about 89% of them singletons, with about 8.6% in the top ten. Input material: peripheral blood. These receptors were taken from a middle-aged man with active or convalescent COVID-19.

This CDR3 reads CASSERTGNWNNEQFF. The CDR3 region has the DNA TGTGCCAGCAGTGAAAGGACAGGGAATTGGAACAATGAGCAGTTCTTC. The chain links TRBV6-1 to TRBJ2-1, with TRBD1 identical over 8 bases. Losses at the gene ends were 2 bases for V and 5 bases for J; bases not matched to a gene: 8. From germline, CDR1 is MNHNS and CDR2 SASEGT. The CDR3 consists of 16 residues.

The V and J genes are TRBV27 and TRBJ2-2; 7 nucleotides line up with TRBD2. Germline lookup yields CDR1 MNHEY and CDR2 SMNVEV (reference sequence). The CDR3 loop spans 15 amino acids. V shed 3 bases and J 7 bases; nucleotides not matched to a gene: 8. In nucleotides, the CDR3 is TGTGCCAGCAGTTTGGGCGGGGGAGGGATCGGGGAGCTGTTTTTT. It specifies CASSLGGGGIGELFF.

V usage is TRBV20-1 and J usage is TRBJ1-3; the D gene is possibly TRBD1 (6 bases). Trimming pared 2 bases from V and 8 bases from J, leaving 7 bases between. The CDR3 consists of 11 residues. Germline V gene sequence: CDR1 DFQATT, CDR2 SNEGSKA (reference sequence). The CDR3 coding sequence is TGCAGTGCTAGACAGGGGTACACCATATATTTT. This gives the protein CSARQGYTIYF.

The chain couples TRBV30 to TRBJ2-1; D perhaps matches TRBD1 (6 bases). Trimming shortened V by 3 bases and J by 12 bases, and 15 bases separated the two germline ends. The germline V gene has CDR1 GTSNPN and CDR2 SVGIG (reference sequence). The CDR3 runs to 12 residues. CDR3 nucleotide sequence: TGTGCCTGGAGGAATCCCGGGACACCGCAGTTCTTC. Its protein product is CAWRNPGTPQFF.

CDR3 in DNA: TGTGCCAGCAGCCTGGGACAGAGGTCCTACGAGCAGTACTTC. Translation: CASSLGQRSYEQYF. The chain joins TRBV5-4 to TRBJ2-7; 7 bases are shared with TRBD1. The V and J ends lost 4 bases and 1 base, in that order; junction bases with no gene match: 5. This CDR3 comprises 14 residues. CDR1 and CDR2 (germline): SGHNT, YYREEE (reference sequence).

The V call is TRBV7-3, the J call TRBJ2-7, with 9 bases identical to TRBD2. The CDR3 length is 15 residues. The ends lost 2 bases at V and 6 bases at J; junction bases unmatched: 8. The germline V gene encodes CDR1 SGHTA and CDR2 FQGTGA. The CDR3 nucleotides read TGTGCCAGCAGCTTACTAGCGGGAACACCCTCCGAGCAGTACTTC. It specifies CASSLLAGTPSEQYF.

The chain combines TRBV25-1 with TRBJ2-3, with 10 bases that match TRBD1. The germline CDR1 and CDR2 sequences are MGHDK and SYGVNS. The CDR3 runs 14 residues. Losses at the gene ends were 6 bases for V and 3 bases for J; bases not matched to a gene: 3. The CDR3 spells CASSRQGATDTQYF. CDR3 DNA sequence: TGTGCCAGCAGCCGACAGGGGGCTACAGATACGCAGTATTTT.

Concerning this clone itself: One end of the junction is discordant with germline, which a read error may explain. The J gene is TRBJ2-3, the V gene TRBV7-7; D is ambiguous. This CDR3 is 13 amino acids long. Germline CDR1 is SSHAT and CDR2 is FNYEAQ (reference sequence). The chain's CDR3 is CASSSSFSDTQYF. DNA of the CDR3: TGTGCTAGCAGCTCCTCGTTCTCAGATACGCAGTATTTT. The variable domain in full, with the rest retrieved from reference TRBV7-7 and TRBJ2-3, is GAGVSQSPRYKVTKRGQDVTLRCDPISSHATLYWYQQALGQGPEFLTYFNYEAQPDKSGLPSDRFSAERPEGSISTLTIQRTEQRDSAMYRCASSSSFSDTQYFGPGTRLTVL.

This clone was picked up one time. The V and J genes are TRBV19 and TRBJ2-7; 7 nucleotides match TRBD2. CDR3 length: 17 residues. From germline, CDR1 is LNHDA and CDR2 SQIVND (reference sequence). With V trimmed by 1 base and J by 3 bases, 12 bases remained unmatched. The CDR3 sequence: CASSIGGLKAGIYEQYF. The CDR3 nucleotides are TGTGCCAGTAGTATAGGCGGGCTAAAAGCGGGAATCTACGAGCAGTACTTC.

CDR3 region: CASSYGRANGYTF. The CDR3 DNA follows: TGTGCCAGCAGTTACGGCAGGGCGAATGGCTACACCTTC. V gene TRBV6-5 combines with J gene TRBJ1-2; tentative D call: TRBD1 (5 bases). With 2 bases removed from V and 6 bases from J, the gap between germline ends came to 10 bases. CDR3 length: 13 residues. Germline V gene data show CDR1 as MNHEY and CDR2 as SVGAGI.

This clone is a singleton in its sample. The DNA for the CDR3 is TGCGCCAGCAGCCAAGCGTCAGGGGCCATCCTTGGCTACACCTTC. This gives the protein CASSQASGAILGYTF. The chain joins TRBV4-1 to TRBJ1-2; TRBD1 is a possible D gene (6 bases). Germline CDR1 reads MGHRA; CDR2 reads YSYEKL. V lost 1 base and J 7 bases, leaving 16 bases between the germline ends. The CDR3 covers 15 residues.

A single count supports this clone. This chain connects TRBV7-9 to TRBJ1-3, with D unclear. Germline CDR1 and CDR2: SEHNR and FQNEAQ (reference sequence). The length of the CDR3 is 15 residues. Trimming took 6 bases from V and 0 from J, leaving 12 bases between them. The CDR3 coding sequence is TGTGCCAGCAGGATTACCACTGACTCTGGAAACACCATATATTTT. Translation gives CASRITTDSGNTIYF.

The V call is TRBV18, the J call TRBJ2-1; TRBD2 aligns across 8 bases. Unmatched junction bases numbered 6, after V lost 4 bases and J lost 10 bases. Germline CDR1 and CDR2: KGHSH and LQKENI. The CDR3 sequence is 13 residues long. The CDR3 DNA reads TGTGCCAGCTCACGCCTTAGCGGGGCGGAGCAGTTCTTC. Translating gives CASSRLSGAEQFF.

The CDR3 nucleotides read TGCAGCGTGGAAAGGGGGTACAATGAGCAGTTCTTC. It translates to CSVERGYNEQFF. The rearrangement joins TRBV29-1 to TRBJ2-1, with D possibly TRBD1 on 6 matching bases. The CDR3 sequence is 12 residues long. Germline lookup yields CDR1 SQVTM and CDR2 ANQGSEA. Between the trimmed V and J ends, which lost 6 bases and 4 bases, there was a span of 10 bases.

The V and J genes are TRBV5-6 and TRBJ1-1; D unresolved. Trimming left V 0 bases short and J 1 base short, with 7 bases between. This CDR3 is 14 amino acids long. Germline CDR1 reads SGHDT; CDR2 reads YYEEEE. The CDR3 DNA follows: TGTGCCAGCAGCTTGGGGGGAGGGAACACTGAAGCTTTCTTT. Protein product: CASSLGGGNTEAFF.

V gene TRBV2 combines with J gene TRBJ1-1; 7 bases agree with TRBD1. CDR3 size: 12 residues. V shed 6 bases and J 5 bases; nucleotides not matched to a gene: 3. Germline CDR1 and CDR2: SNHLY and FYNNEI. CDR3: CASRAGGTEAFF. CDR3 DNA sequence: TGTGCCAGCAGGGCAGGGGGGACTGAAGCTTTCTTT.

This clone was seen only a few times. The CDR3, as DNA: TGCAGTGCTAGTGGTGGACAGAGCTATAGCAATCAGCCCCAGCATTTT. This encodes CSASGGQSYSNQPQHF. The gene calls are TRBV20-1 and TRBJ1-5, with D perhaps TRBD1 (6 bases). Deletions cut 3 bases from V and 0 bases from J, with 15 bases between. Germline V gene sequence: CDR1 DFQATT, CDR2 SNEGSKA (reference sequence). This CDR3 has 16 residues.

The rearrangement links TRBV10-3 to TRBJ2-2, with 9 bases aligning to TRBD2. The V segment lost 0 bases and the J segment 7 bases; nucleotides outside the gene matches: 18. Per germline, CDR1 ENHRY and CDR2 SYGVKD. This CDR3 has 20 amino acids. Written as DNA, the CDR3 is TGTGCCATCAGTGAGTCCGTAAAACTAGCGGGCGGCCGTGGGTTCGGGGAGCTGTTTTTT. Translating it yields CAISESVKLAGGRGFGELFF.